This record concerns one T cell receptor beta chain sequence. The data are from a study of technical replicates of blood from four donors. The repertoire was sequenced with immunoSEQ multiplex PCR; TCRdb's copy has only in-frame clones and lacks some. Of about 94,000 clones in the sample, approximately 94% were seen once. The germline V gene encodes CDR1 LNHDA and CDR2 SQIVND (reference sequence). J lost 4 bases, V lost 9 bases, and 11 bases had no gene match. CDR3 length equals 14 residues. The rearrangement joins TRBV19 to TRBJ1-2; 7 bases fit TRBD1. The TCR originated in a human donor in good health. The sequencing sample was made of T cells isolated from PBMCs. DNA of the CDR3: TGTGCCAGCGCAGGACAGGATGGGTTCTATGGCTACACCTTC. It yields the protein CASAGQDGFYGYTF.